This T cell receptor beta chain was found in a study of T cells in Graves' hyperthyroidism and ophthalmopathy. Regions amplified from RNA transcripts were the TCR beta CDR3 regions. HTBI primers were employed in a first-round RT-PCR of the TCR CDR3. TCRdb recomputed calls from the multiplex PCR reads with MiXCR, one row per CDR3 protein. The data hold some 650,000 distinct CDR3 sequences, with roughly a sixth observed a single time. This clonotype was seen at least ten times. Trimming took off 0 bases at V and 5 bases at J, with 7 bases between the two ends. The CDR3 is made up of 14 amino acids. This sequence joins TRBV12-3 or TRBV12-4 and TRBJ2-2; D gene ambiguous. The source material was blood. The TCR sequence derives from a woman aged 40 to 50 with Graves' ophthalmopathy. The CDR3 loop is CASSLAVATGELFF. CDR3 bases: TGTGCCAGCAGTTTAGCGGTTGCAACCGGGGAGCTGTTTTTT.